The 16 T cell receptor beta chains below all came from one sample that was sequenced in a study of blood T cell repertoires in COVID-19. Libraries were prepared by immunoSEQ multiplex PCR; TCRdb keeps only in-frame clonotypes and omits some of them. The table records roughly 250,000 clones, more than 85% of them present only once. Specimen: PBMCs or T cells enriched from blood (not recorded which). The receptor source for this set is a woman aged 45-65 years who had recovered from COVID-19.

This chain links TRBV5-1 with TRBJ2-2; 9 bases align to TRBD2. Germline lookup yields CDR1 SGHRS and CDR2 YFSETQ. The ends lost 2 bases at V and 5 bases at J; junction bases unmatched: 10. The CDR3 contains 17 residues. The CDR3 loop reads CASSFGLAGPMTGELFF. The CDR3 DNA follows: TGCGCCAGCAGCTTCGGGCTAGCGGGACCAATGACCGGGGAGCTGTTTTTT.

This rearrangement joins TRBV19 to TRBJ2-2, with TRBD2 matching over 11 bases. Germline CDR1 and CDR2: LNHDA and SQIVND (reference sequence). CDR3 length: 15 amino acids. V was clipped by 10 bases and J by 7 bases; unmatched bases: 11. The CDR3 DNA follows: TGTGCCACCACTAGCGGGAGTTTCCTTTTCGGGGAGCTGTTTTTT. Translated: CATTSGSFLFGELFF. The variable domain in full, completed from reference TRBV19 and TRBJ2-2, reads DGGITQSPKYLFRKEGQNVTLSCEQNLNHDAMYWYRQDPGQGLRLIYYSQIVNDFQKGDIAEGYSVSREKKESFPLTVTSAQKNPTAFYLCATTSGSFLFGELFFGEGSRLTVL.

V usage is TRBV28 and J usage is TRBJ1-1; D call uncertain. The CDR3 extends over 13 amino acids. Per germline, CDR1 MDHEN and CDR2 SYDVKM. Trimming cost V 6 bases and J 7 bases, with 15 bases left between them. The CDR3 loop reads CASRRQELVEAFF. The CDR3 DNA reads TGTGCCAGCAGGCGTCAGGAACTAGTTGAAGCTTTCTTT.

The chain has TRBV7-9 and TRBJ1-1, with D hard to call. The CDR3 totals 13 residues. Germline V CDR1 and CDR2: SEHNR, FQNEAQ (reference sequence). Trimming cost V 7 bases and J 2 bases, with 11 bases left between them. CDR3 coding DNA: TGTGCCAGCAACCCGGGGTTCAACACTGAAGCTTTCTTT. Translation gives CASNPGFNTEAFF.

V is TRBV11-2 and J is TRBJ1-2, with a tentative D call TRBD1 (6 bases). CDR3 size: 13 residues. Trimming took 5 bases from V and 6 from J, leaving 13 bases between them. Per the germline V gene, CDR1 is SGHAT and CDR2 is FQNNGV. Written as DNA, the CDR3 is TGTGCCAGCAGCCCACAGGGCTATAATGGCTACACCTTC. Translated, it gives CASSPQGYNGYTF. Full variable domain (missing parts from reference TRBV11-2 and TRBJ1-2): EAGVAQSPRYKIIEKRQSVAFWCNPISGHATLYWYQQILGQGPKLLIQFQNNGVVDDSQLPKDRFSAERLKGVDSTLKIQPAKLEDSAVYLCASSPQGYNGYTFGSGTRLTVV.

The chain employs TRBV3-1 (or the pseudogene TRBV3-2) and TRBJ1-1; D is uncertain. V was pared by 4 bases and J by 1 base, with 4 bases between. This CDR3 spans 12 amino acids. The germline V gene has CDR1 LGHDT and CDR2 YNNKEL (reference sequence). The CDR3 loop is CASSPGNTEAFF. The CDR3 DNA sequence: TGTGCCAGCAGCCCAGGGAACACTGAAGCTTTCTTT.

The rearrangement uses TRBV7-3 and TRBJ2-1; D gene unclear. This CDR3 comprises 12 residues. CDR1 and CDR2 (germline): SGHTA, FQGTGA. The V end lost 5 bases, the J end lost 8 bases, and 10 bases lay between the germline ends. The CDR3 reads CASSAQADEQFF. CDR3 DNA sequence: TGTGCCAGCAGCGCCCAGGCCGATGAGCAGTTCTTC. The complete variable domain, with remaining parts taken from reference TRBV7-3 and TRBJ2-1, reads GAGVSQTPSNKVTEKGKYVELRCDPISGHTALYWYRQSLGQGPEFLIYFQGTGAADDSGLPNDRFFAVRPEGSVSTLKIQRTERGDSAVYLCASSAQADEQFFGPGTRLTVL.

The rearrangement links TRBV11-3 to TRBJ2-1; 8 bases fit TRBD1. Germline values: CDR1 SGHNT, CDR2 YENEEA. The J segment lost 6 bases and the V segment lost 6 bases, leaving 10 bases of the junction unmatched. The CDR3 is made up of 15 amino acids. CDR3: CASSPRGTGGNEQFF. Here the CDR3 DNA reads TGTGCCAGCAGTCCTAGGGGGACAGGAGGCAATGAGCAGTTCTTC.

The genes are TRBV7-8 and TRBJ1-5, with D tentatively TRBD1 (5 bases). V shed 4 bases and J shed 3 bases, with 19 bases lying between them. The germline V gene encodes CDR1 SGHVS and CDR2 FQNEAQ. This CDR3 spans 17 amino acids. The CDR3 loop reads CASSSQYQAGSNQPQHF. Here the CDR3 DNA reads TGTGCCAGCAGCTCCCAATATCAGGCAGGGTCCAATCAGCCCCAGCATTTT. Complete variable domain (other parts from reference TRBV7-8 and TRBJ1-5): GAGVSQSPRYKVAKRGQDVALRCDPISGHVSLFWYQQALGQGPEFLTYFQNEAQLDKSGLPSDRFFAERPEGSVSTLKIQRTQQEDSAVYLCASSSQYQAGSNQPQHFGDGTRLSIL.

V usage is TRBV4-3 and J usage is TRBJ2-1; TRBD2 aligns across 11 bases. The CDR3 has 16 amino acids. Germline V gives CDR1 LGHNA, CDR2 YSLEER. The V gene end was trimmed by 1 base and the J gene end by 3 bases; junction bases not matched to a gene: 2. CDR3 sequence reads: CASSQVAGGYYNEQFF. CDR3 sequence (DNA): TGCGCCAGCAGCCAAGTAGCGGGAGGGTACTACAATGAGCAGTTCTTC.

The V and J genes are TRBV2 and TRBJ1-2, with D possibly matching TRBD1 (6 bases). This CDR3 is built from 12 residues. The V and J ends lost 6 bases and 4 bases respectively, with 9 bases between them. The germline gives CDR1 SNHLY, CDR2 FYNNEI. CDR3 DNA: TGTGCCAGCAGACAGGGATCCTATGGCTACACCTTC. Residues: CASRQGSYGYTF.

The chain is built from TRBV21-1 and TRBJ2-7; the table calls TRBD1, which could not be checked here. TRBV21-1 is shown as a pseudogene. CDR3 length equals 16 residues. This chain's CDR3 is CASSGPGQGLTYEQYF. The CDR3 coding sequence is TGTGCCAGCAGCGGTCCGGGACAGGGGCTCACCTACGAGCAGTACTTC.

The gene calls are TRBV6-1 and TRBJ2-3; maybe TRBD1 (5 bases). The CDR3 contains 14 residues. Per germline, CDR1 MNHNS and CDR2 SASEGT. V lost 3 bases, J lost 5 bases, and 12 bases lay in between. CDR3 nucleotide sequence: TGTGCCAGCAGTGAGGGGCTGGCGAGAGATACGCAGTATTTT. It translates to CASSEGLARDTQYF.

The chain recombines TRBV2 with TRBJ2-5; 8 bases are a match to TRBD1. V lost 4 bases and J lost 5; bases outside the gene matches: 9. This CDR3 is built from 15 residues. CDR1 and CDR2 (germline): SNHLY, FYNNEI. The DNA for the CDR3 is TGTGCCAGCAGTGTTCAGGACAGGGTAGTGGAGACCCAGTACTTC. Its protein is CASSVQDRVVETQYF.

The chain uses TRBV12-3 or TRBV12-4 and TRBJ1-4; D might be TRBD1 (5 bases). There are 13 residues in the CDR3. Trimming took 2 bases from V and 7 from J, leaving 8 bases between them. The CDR3 sequence is CASSLLGGEKLFF. In DNA, the CDR3 is TGTGCCAGCAGTTTATTGGGGGGTGAAAAACTGTTTTTT.

This clone was recorded once. The same CDR3 also results from other DNA sequences found in this sample. The chain is built from TRBV2 and TRBJ1-4; possibly TRBD1 for D (6 bases). V lost 5 bases, J lost 5 bases, and 12 bases lay in between. This CDR3 spans 14 amino acids. Germline values: CDR1 SNHLY, CDR2 FYNNEI. The CDR3 here is CASSLTGFNEKLFF. The CDR3 DNA reads as TGTGCCAGCAGTCTGACAGGTTTCAATGAAAAACTGTTTTTT.